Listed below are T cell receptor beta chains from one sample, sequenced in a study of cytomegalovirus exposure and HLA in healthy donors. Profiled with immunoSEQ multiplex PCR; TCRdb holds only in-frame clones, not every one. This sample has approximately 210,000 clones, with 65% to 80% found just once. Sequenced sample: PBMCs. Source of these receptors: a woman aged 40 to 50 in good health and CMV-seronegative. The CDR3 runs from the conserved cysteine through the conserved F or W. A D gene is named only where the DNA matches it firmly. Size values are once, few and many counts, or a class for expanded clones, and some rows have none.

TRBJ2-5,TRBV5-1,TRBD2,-,TGCGCCAGCAGCTTGGGACTAGCGGGAGGGCCCTGGGAGACCCAGTACTTC,CASSLGLAGGPWETQYF
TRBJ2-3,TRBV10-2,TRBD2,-,TGCGCCAGCAGTGAAGGCGGGAGGGCCATAATAGATACGCAGTATTTT,CASSEGGRAIIDTQYF
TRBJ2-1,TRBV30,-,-,TGTGCCTGGACTAAGCAAATCAATGAGCAGTTCTTC,CAWTKQINEQFF
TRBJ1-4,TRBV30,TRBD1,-,TGTGCCTGGAGTGAACAGGGGGCTGGTAAACTGTTTTTT,CAWSEQGAGKLFF
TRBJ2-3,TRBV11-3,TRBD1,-,TGTGCCAGCAGCTTAGGCGGGACAGGGGCAGATACGCAGTATTTT,CASSLGGTGADTQYF
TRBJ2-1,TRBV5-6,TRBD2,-,TGTGCCAGCAGCTTCATGACTAGCGGGACCTATGAGCAGTTCTTC,CASSFMTSGTYEQFF
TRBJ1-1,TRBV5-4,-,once,TGTGCCAGCAGCTTGGAGACAGTTGGGCTCACTGAAGCTTTCTTT,CASSLETVGLTEAFF
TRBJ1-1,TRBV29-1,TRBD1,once,TGCAGAGCTGGACAGGCTGAAGCTTTCTTT,CRAGQAEAFF
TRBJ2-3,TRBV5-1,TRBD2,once,TGCGCCAGCAGCCCGGCCGGGGGAGGGCCTCGAACAGATACGCAGTATTTT,CASSPAGGGPRTDTQYF
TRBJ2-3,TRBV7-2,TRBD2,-,TGTGCCAGCAGCTTAGCGGGACTAGCGGGTCCCCCGTATTTT,CASSLAGLAGPPYF
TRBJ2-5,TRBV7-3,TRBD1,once,TGTGCCAGCAGCCAGGACAGGCAAGAGACCCAGTACTTC,CASSQDRQETQYF
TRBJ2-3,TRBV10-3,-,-,TGTGCCATCAGTGCATCCGGAGCCACAGATACGCAGTATTTT,CAISASGATDTQYF
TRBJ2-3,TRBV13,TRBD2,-,TGTGCCAGCAGCACAAGGACTAGCGCAGATACGCAGTATTTT,CASSTRTSADTQYF
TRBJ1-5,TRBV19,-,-,TGTGCCAGTAGTTCCCTGCCTCGGGGCAATCAGCCCCAGCATTTT,CASSSLPRGNQPQHF
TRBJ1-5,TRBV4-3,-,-,TGCGCCAGCAGCCAAGAAGGTGGGGCAGGCCGCAATCAGCCCCAGCATTTT,CASSQEGGAGRNQPQHF
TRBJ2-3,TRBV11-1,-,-,TGTGCCAGCAGCTACCCGTTGGGGCACGGAGATACGCAGTATTTT,CASSYPLGHGDTQYF
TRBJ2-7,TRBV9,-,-,TGTGCCAGCAGCGTAGGGCAGGGGCGCGGGTACGAGCAGTACTTC,CASSVGQGRGYEQYF
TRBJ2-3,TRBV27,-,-,TGTGCCAGCAGTTTTCGGGCCCCGCCTACAGGGTTATCCGATACGCAGTATTTT,CASSFRAPPTGLSDTQYF
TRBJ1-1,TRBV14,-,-,TGTGCCAGCAGCCTTTGGGAGCGAGGTACTGAAGCTTTCTTT,CASSLWERGTEAFF
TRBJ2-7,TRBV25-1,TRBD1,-,TGTGCCAGCAGTGAGCAAGGACAGGGAGGGCAGTACTTC,CASSEQGQGGQYF
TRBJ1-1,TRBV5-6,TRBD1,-,TGTGCCAGCAGCTTGGGGGGACAGGGGAACACTGAAGCTTTCTTT,CASSLGGQGNTEAFF
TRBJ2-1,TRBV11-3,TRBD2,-,TGTGCCAGCAGCCGTAGGACTAGCGGGAGGGCCCATGAGCAGTTCTTC,CASSRRTSGRAHEQFF
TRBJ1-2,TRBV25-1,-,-,TGTGCCAGCAGTGGACCAGGGGCGAACTATGGCTACACCTTC,CASSGPGANYGYTF
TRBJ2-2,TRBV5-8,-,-,TGTGCCAGCAGCTTGGAGGGGACTAACACCGGGGAGCTGTTTTTT,CASSLEGTNTGELFF
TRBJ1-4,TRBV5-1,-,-,TGCGCCAGCAGCTTGGGGTCGGCAACTAATGAAAAACTGTTTTTT,CASSLGSATNEKLFF
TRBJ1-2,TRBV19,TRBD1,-,TGTGCCAGTAGACCCCAGCGGACAGGAGACTATGGCTACACCTTC,CASRPQRTGDYGYTF
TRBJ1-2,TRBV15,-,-,TGTGCCACCAGCAGGGACACGAACTATGGCTACACCTTC,CATSRDTNYGYTF
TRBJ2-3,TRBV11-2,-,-,TGTGCCAGCAGCCCGAGACAGAGCACAGATACGCAGTATTTT,CASSPRQSTDTQYF
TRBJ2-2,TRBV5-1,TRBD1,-,TGCGCCAGCAGCTTGGCCCTCGGGACAGGGGGTACCGGGGAGCTGTTTTTT,CASSLALGTGGTGELFF
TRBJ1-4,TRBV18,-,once,TGTGCCAGCTCACCTGAGCTCGGGGGAAAACTGTTTTTT,CASSPELGGKLFF
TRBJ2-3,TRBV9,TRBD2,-,TGTGCCAGCAGCGTAGGTCTAGCGGGAGGGCCCTCAGATACGCAGTATTTT,CASSVGLAGGPSDTQYF
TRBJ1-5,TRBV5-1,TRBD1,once,TGCGCCAGCAGCTTGGGCGACAGGGGCCACCAGCCCCAGCATTTT,CASSLGDRGHQPQHF
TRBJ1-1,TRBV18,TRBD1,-,TGTGCCAGCTCCCTCGGACAGGCGGAAGCTTTCTTT,CASSLGQAEAFF
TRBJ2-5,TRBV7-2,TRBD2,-,TGTGCCAGCAGCCGACTAGCGGGAGATGTGGAGACCCAGTACTTC,CASSRLAGDVETQYF
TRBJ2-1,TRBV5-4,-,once,TGTGCCAGCAGAGGGACACCCTACAATGAGCAGTTCTTC,CASRGTPYNEQFF
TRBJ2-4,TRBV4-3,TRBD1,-,TGCGCCAGCAGCCAAGATGCGACAGGGTTCCTCATAGCCAAAAACATTCAGTACTTC,CASSQDATGFLIAKNIQYF
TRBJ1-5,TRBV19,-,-,TGTGCCAGTAGTCCTCGCAGGGCGACGAATCAGCCCCAGCATTTT,CASSPRRATNQPQHF
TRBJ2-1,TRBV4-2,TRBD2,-,TGTGCCAGCAGCCAAGAACTAGCGGACTCCTACAATGAGCAGTTCTTC,CASSQELADSYNEQFF
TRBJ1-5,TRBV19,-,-,TGTGCCAGTAGTCCCGGAGTCAATCAGCCCCAGCATTTT,CASSPGVNQPQHF
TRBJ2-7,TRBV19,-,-,TGTGCCAGTAGTAGGAGCGGAGTCAGCTCCTACGAGCAGTACTTC,CASSRSGVSSYEQYF
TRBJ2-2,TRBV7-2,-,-,TGTGCCAGCAGCTTAGCGAAGAGCGCCTCGAACACCGGGGAGCTGTTTTTT,CASSLAKSASNTGELFF
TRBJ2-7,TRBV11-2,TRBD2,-,TGTGCCAGCGGACTAGCGGGAGGCGAGCAGTACTTC,CASGLAGGEQYF
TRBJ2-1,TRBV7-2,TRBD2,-,TGTGCCAGCAGCACCAGGACTAGCGGGAGATACAATGAGCAGTTCTTC,CASSTRTSGRYNEQFF
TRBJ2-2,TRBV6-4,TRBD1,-,TGTGCCAGCAGTGAGAACAGGGGCTGGACCGGGGAGCTGTTTTTT,CASSENRGWTGELFF
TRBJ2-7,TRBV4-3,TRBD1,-,TGCGCCAGCAGCCCCTTCCCCGGGACAGGGTACGAGCAGTACTTC,CASSPFPGTGYEQYF
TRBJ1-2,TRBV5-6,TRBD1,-,TGTGCCAGCACCATCTTCGGGACAGGGGACTATGGCTACACCTTC,CASTIFGTGDYGYTF
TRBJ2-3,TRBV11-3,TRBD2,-,TGTGCCAGCAGCTTAGACGTAGCGGGAGCGGGGTTTGATACGCAGTATTTT,CASSLDVAGAGFDTQYF
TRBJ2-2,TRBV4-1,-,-,TGCGCCAGCAGCCAAGATCGCGCCGCACCCGGGGGGGAGCTGTTTTTT,CASSQDRAAPGGELFF
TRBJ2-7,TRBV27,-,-,TGTGCCAGCAGCCCCGAGGGGGTGGGGTACCACGAGCAGTACTTC,CASSPEGVGYHEQYF
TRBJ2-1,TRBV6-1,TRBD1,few,TGTGCCAGCATCCCAATGGGACAGGGCTACAATGAGCAGTTCTTC,CASIPMGQGYNEQFF
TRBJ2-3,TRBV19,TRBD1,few,TGTGCCAGTAAGGCCACCGGGACAGGGCTAGATACGCAGTATTTT,CASKATGTGLDTQYF
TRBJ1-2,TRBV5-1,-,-,TGCGCCAGCAGCTTAGTGGGGGGGGCAGCAACTAAAGGGTATGGCTACACCTTC,CASSLVGGAATKGYGYTF
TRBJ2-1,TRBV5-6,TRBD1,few,TGTGCCAGCAGCCGAGGGGACAGGGCTCTAGTACAGTTCTTC,CASSRGDRALVQFF
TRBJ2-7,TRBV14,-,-,TGTGCCAGCAGCCAGGGCATGGGACTCGAGCAGTACTTC,CASSQGMGLEQYF
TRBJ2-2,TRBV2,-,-,TGTGCCAGCAGAGGTCTGGAGCGCTCCACCGGGGAGCTGTTTTTT,CASRGLERSTGELFF
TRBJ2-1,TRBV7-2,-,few,TGTGCCAGCAGCTCCCCCCGGGGAGAACATGAGCAGTTCTTC,CASSSPRGEHEQFF